The next 14 T cell receptor beta chains were all read from a single sample in a study of Ad26.COV2.S vaccination and SARS-CoV-2 variants (dated by TCRdb to the early 2020s). The meaning of the sample's treatment or condition label: around 19 received Ad26.COV2.S at low or high dose, single or two shots; 5 received placebo; per-sample allocation not given. Repertoires of vaccine and placebo recipients were sequenced from samples collected on day 63 after the first injection. Libraries were built with the immunoSEQ multiplex PCR assay. The immuneACCESS repertoire file appears here via TCRdb, limited to in-frame rearrangements. These files lack a portion of the clones; in checked studies, under half of the deficit traces to unresolved V genes, and the cause of the others is not known. In all, the sample holds some 450,000 clones, and less than 95% of those were seen once. 4.3% of the sample rests with the top ten.

The source was peripheral blood, collected in a trial of Ad26.COV2.S vaccine versus placebo. The receptors were sampled from a person aged 18-60 years who received the Ad26.COV2.S COVID-19 vaccine or a placebo.

The rearrangement uses TRBV6-2 or TRBV6-3 and TRBJ2-2; weak D call: TRBD2 (6 bases). Trimming left V 4 bases short and J 4 bases short, with 13 bases between. The CDR3 runs to 15 residues. Germline V gene sequence: CDR1 MNHEY, CDR2 SVGEGT. DNA of the CDR3: TGTGCCAGCAGTTCAATAGGAGGGACCACCGGGGAGCTGTTTTTT. It yields the protein CASSSIGGTTGELFF.

This chain joins TRBV7-2 and TRBJ2-7; D is uncertain. The CDR3 extends over 16 amino acids. CDR1 SGHTA and CDR2 FQGNSA come from the germline V gene. Trimming pared 1 base from V and 2 bases from J, leaving 15 bases between. CDR3 region: CASSLDRSSVAYEQYF. CDR3 nucleotides: TGTGCCAGCAGCTTAGATAGATCCAGCGTAGCCTACGAGCAGTACTTC.

This rearrangement joins TRBV12-5 to TRBJ1-3, with 9 bases matching TRBD1. The junction had 9 bases not matched to a gene; V was cut back by 0 bases and J by 0 bases. The length of the CDR3 is 19 residues. CDR1 and CDR2 (germline): LGHNT, FRNRAP. In nucleotides, the CDR3 is TGTGCTAGTGGTTTGGTTGGAACAGGGGGCCCGAGCTCTGGAAACACCATATATTTT. Protein sequence: CASGLVGTGGPSSGNTIYF.

J is TRBJ2-7 and V is TRBV27; possible D gene TRBD2, 6 bases. The CDR3 runs 16 residues. Trimming took 6 bases from V and 5 from J, leaving 23 bases between them. The germline V gene has CDR1 MNHEY and CDR2 SMNVEV (reference sequence). CDR3 residues: CASRELGGTGTDEQYF. The CDR3 nucleotides are TGTGCCAGCAGGGAACTGGGGGGTACGGGTACCGACGAGCAGTACTTC.

The V gene is TRBV6-5, the J gene TRBJ2-7; 9 bases fit TRBD2. The CDR3 has 13 residues. V shed 5 bases and J 5 bases; nucleotides not matched to a gene: 4. CDR1 is MNHEY, CDR2 SVGAGI, per germline. CDR3 DNA: TGTGCCAGCAGTCCAGCGGGAGGTGACGAGCAGTACTTC. Amino acid sequence: CASSPAGGDEQYF.

This rearrangement joins TRBV5-4 to TRBJ2-3, with no clear D. V gave up 0 bases and J gave up 6 bases, with 8 bases separating them. The CDR3 is 13 residues long. The germline V gene encodes CDR1 SGHNT and CDR2 YYREEE (reference sequence). The CDR3 region is CASSLGQADTQYF. CDR3 sequence (DNA): TGTGCCAGCAGCTTGGGGCAGGCCGATACGCAGTATTTT.

The chain combines TRBV4-2 with TRBJ1-1, with 8 bases identical to TRBD1. Germline assignment: CDR1 LGHNA and CDR2 YNFKEQ. This CDR3 comprises 15 residues. J gave up 1 base and V 4 bases, and 5 bases lay outside the gene matches. The CDR3 here is CASSLHRGKNTEAFF. Here the CDR3 DNA reads TGTGCCAGCAGCCTGCACAGGGGGAAGAACACTGAAGCTTTCTTT.

The chain joins TRBV27 to TRBJ1-2; unclear D gene. The germline V and J ends were trimmed by 2 bases and 8 bases, with 12 bases remaining between them. From germline, CDR1 is MNHEY and CDR2 SMNVEV (reference sequence). The CDR3 is 13 amino acids. The CDR3 DNA follows: TGTGCCAGCAGTTTAAGTCTGATAGGCGGCTACACCTTC. Amino acid sequence: CASSLSLIGGYTF.

The genes are TRBV4-2 and TRBJ1-1; no clear D. Per the germline V gene, CDR1 is LGHNA and CDR2 is YNFKEQ. V lost 5 bases, J lost 5 bases, and 12 bases lay in between. The CDR3 covers 13 residues. The chain's CDR3 is CASSWEAWTEAFF. Written as DNA, the CDR3 is TGTGCCAGCAGCTGGGAGGCGTGGACTGAAGCTTTCTTT.

The chain couples TRBV7-2 to TRBJ1-5, with a possible D match to TRBD1 (6 bases). The ends were cut back, 3 bases at V and 5 bases at J, with 14 bases in the middle. Germline V gives CDR1 SGHTA, CDR2 FQGNSA. CDR3 length: 15 residues. The CDR3 is CASSLTRGRDQPQHF. CDR3 bases: TGTGCCAGCAGCTTGACAAGGGGGAGAGATCAGCCCCAGCATTTT.

The V gene is TRBV6-4, the J gene TRBJ2-3, with TRBD1 matching over 9 bases. The CDR3 is 15 residues long. Germline assignment: CDR1 MRHNA and CDR2 SNTAGT. Unmatched junction bases numbered 3, after V lost 4 bases and J lost 1 base. The CDR3 spells CASSARTGGTDTQYF. For the CDR3, the DNA is TGTGCCAGCAGTGCCAGGACAGGGGGCACAGATACGCAGTATTTT.

The chain links TRBV4-1 to TRBJ1-2; no firm D call. The germline V and J ends were trimmed by 1 base and 4 bases, with 7 bases remaining between them. Germline-derived CDR1 and CDR2 are MGHRA and YSYEKL. The CDR3 has 13 amino acids. DNA of the CDR3: TGCGCCAGCAGCCAAGGAAGTTTCTATGGCTACACCTTC. This sequence encodes CASSQGSFYGYTF.

This chain connects TRBV28 to TRBJ2-7; 7 bases fit TRBD2. In germline, CDR1 is MDHEN, CDR2 SYDVKM. There are 14 residues in the CDR3. V shed 6 bases, J shed 3 bases, and the junction held 8 bases outside the gene matches. The CDR3 reads CASSQSGANYEQYF. The CDR3 DNA follows: TGTGCCAGCAGCCAAAGCGGGGCTAACTACGAGCAGTACTTC.

Here the CDR3 reads CASSFEGDTDTQYF. CDR3 nucleotides: TGTGCCAGCAGCTTTGAGGGGGACACAGATACGCAGTATTTT. The chain carries TRBV9 and TRBJ2-3; D possibly corresponds to TRBD1 (6 bases). The CDR3 is made up of 14 amino acids. CDR1 is SGDLS and CDR2 is YYNGEE in the germline V gene. V lost 4 bases and J lost 2, with 11 bases in between.